The 20 T cell receptor beta chains given below trace back to one sample, sequenced in a study of T cell repertoires in cytomegalovirus infection. MiXCR was run by TCRdb on the reads, yielding one entry per CDR3 protein. The sample lists about 200,000 distinct CDR3 sequences, 8% to 10% seen once, with approximately 4.2% in the top ten. The specimen sequenced was PBMCs. Every receptor here comes from a human donor in good health (CMV status not recorded). Some clones in this sample may be carry-over from other donors' samples.

The chain recombines TRBV30 with TRBJ1-1, with D possibly being TRBD1 (5 bases). The CDR3 sequence is 14 residues long. The germline V gene encodes CDR1 GTSNPN and CDR2 SVGIG (reference sequence). V lost 2 bases and J lost 2, with 12 bases in between. The CDR3 here is CAWSKTVANTEAFF. CDR3 sequence (DNA): TGTGCCTGGAGTAAGACAGTGGCAAACACTGAAGCTTTCTTT. The full variable domain, with the rest looked up from reference TRBV30 and TRBJ1-1, is SQTIHQWPATLVQPVGSPLSLECTVEGTSNPNLYWYRQAAGRGLQLLFYSVGIGQISSEVPQNLSASRPQDRQFILSSKKLLLSDSGFYLCAWSKTVANTEAFFGQGTRLTVV.

This clonotype showed up many times. The chain combines TRBV28 with TRBJ2-7; TRBD1 matches 9 bases. V gave up 6 bases and J gave up 4 bases; unmatched junction bases: 7. The germline gives CDR1 MDHEN, CDR2 SYDVKM. The CDR3 consists of 14 residues. Here the CDR3 reads CASSPWTGVYEQYF. CDR3 sequence (DNA): TGTGCCAGCAGCCCCTGGACAGGGGTATACGAGCAGTACTTC.

This clonotype occurred many times. The genes are TRBV7-6 and TRBJ2-3; D perhaps matches TRBD2 (6 bases). Germline CDR1 reads SGHVS; CDR2 reads FNYEAQ. The CDR3 runs to 18 residues. Trimming removed 3 bases at V and 0 bases at J, with 19 bases between. The CDR3 is CASSFPRDTSLSTDTQYF. The CDR3 coding sequence is TGTGCCAGCAGCTTCCCTAGGGATACTAGCCTAAGCACAGATACGCAGTATTTT. Looking up the rest from reference TRBV7-6 and TRBJ2-3 gives the full variable domain: GAGVSQSPRYKVTKRGQDVALRCDPISGHVSLYWYRQALGQGPEFLTYFNYEAQQDKSGLPNDRFSAERPEGSISTLTIQRTEQRDSAMYRCASSFPRDTSLSTDTQYFGPGTRLTVL.

The sample holds a few counts of this clonotype. The chain couples TRBV11-2 to TRBJ2-1; D is undetermined. The CDR3 is 14 residues long. Looked up from germline, CDR1 is SGHAT and CDR2 is FQNNGV. The ends were cut back, 3 bases at V and 0 bases at J, with 6 bases in the middle. The CDR3: CASSFPSSYNEQFF. The CDR3 bases are TGTGCCAGCAGCTTTCCCAGCTCCTACAATGAGCAGTTCTTC.

This clonotype was seen repeatedly, ten times or more. The genes are TRBV7-2 and TRBJ1-3; D not certain. The V gene lost 5 bases and the J gene lost 0 bases, with 5 bases spanning the gap. The CDR3 is made up of 13 amino acids. Per germline, CDR1 SGHTA and CDR2 FQGNSA. DNA of the CDR3: TGTGCCAGCAGCCCTAACTCTGGAAACACCATATATTTT. Translating it yields CASSPNSGNTIYF.

This clonotype was detected only a few times. The V and J genes are TRBV6-2 or TRBV6-3 and TRBJ2-1; 8 bases are shared with TRBD2. Germline V gene lookup returns CDR1 MNHEY and CDR2 SVGEGT. This CDR3 is 16 amino acids long. V dropped 0 bases and J dropped 7; count of bases not matched to a gene: 8. This chain's CDR3 is CASSYSGGAIQNEQFF. The CDR3 coding sequence is TGTGCCAGCAGTTACTCCGGGGGGGCCATCCAGAATGAGCAGTTCTTC.

This clonotype was seen repeatedly, ten times or more. The chain recombines TRBV28 with TRBJ1-1; 8 bases are a match to TRBD1. The junction had 11 bases not matched to a gene; V was cut back by 10 bases and J by 7 bases. CDR3 length: 13 residues. CDR1 and CDR2 from the germline V gene are MDHEN and SYDVKM. The CDR3 nucleotides read TGTGCCACGAGACAGGGGCCGTTTATTGAAGCTTTCTTT. Translating gives CATRQGPFIEAFF. The complete variable domain, with remaining parts taken from reference TRBV28 and TRBJ1-1, reads DVKVTQSSRYLVKRTGEKVFLECVQDMDHENMFWYRQDPGLGLRLIYFSYDVKMKEKGDIPEGYSVSREKKERFSLILESASTNQTSMYLCATRQGPFIEAFFGQGTRLTVV.

This clonotype was found many times. The genes are TRBV7-2 and TRBJ2-5; 8 nucleotides line up with TRBD2. With V trimmed by 1 base and J by 4 bases, 5 bases remained unmatched. In germline, CDR1 is SGHTA, CDR2 FQGNSA. The CDR3 runs to 15 residues. As DNA, the CDR3 is TGTGCCAGCAGCTTAGACGGGACTAGTCGAGAGACCCAGTACTTC. It yields the protein CASSLDGTSRETQYF.

This clonotype was seen repeatedly, ten times or more. The rearrangement uses TRBV7-3 and TRBJ2-3; tentative D call: TRBD2 (5 bases). Trimming cost V 4 bases and J 4 bases, with 12 bases left between them. This CDR3 is 14 amino acids long. Germline V gene sequence: CDR1 SGHTA, CDR2 FQGTGA. Here the CDR3 reads CASSSGSLPDTQYF. CDR3 nucleotides: TGTGCCAGCAGCTCGGGGAGTCTCCCAGATACGCAGTATTTT.

This chain uses TRBV5-1 with TRBJ1-1, with D perhaps TRBD1 (5 bases). The CDR3 covers 15 residues. Trimming stripped 0 bases from V and 0 bases from J, with 9 bases between. The germline CDR1 and CDR2 sequences are SGHRS and YFSETQ. CDR3 nucleotides: TGCGCCAGCAGCTTGGGACAGAACATGAACACTGAAGCTTTCTTT. It specifies CASSLGQNMNTEAFF.

The sample holds a few counts of this clonotype. The chain joins TRBV10-1 to TRBJ2-7; 11 bases match TRBD1. The germline V gene encodes CDR1 WNHNN and CDR2 SYGVQD (reference sequence). The CDR3 is 18 residues long. V trimming: 2 bases; J trimming: 5 bases; junction bases outside the gene matches: 14. This chain's CDR3 is CASSEEEDRGRSGHEQYF. For the CDR3, the DNA is TGCGCCAGCAGTGAGGAGGAGGACAGGGGGCGAAGTGGCCACGAGCAGTACTTC.

This chain uses TRBV25-1 with TRBJ2-7; no clear D. V lost 8 bases to trimming and J lost 0 bases, with 11 bases between them. The CDR3 is made up of 13 amino acids. Germline assignment: CDR1 MGHDK and CDR2 SYGVNS. CDR3 DNA sequence: TGTGCCAGCTGCAGTCAAAGCTCCTACGAGCAGTACTTC. It codes for CASCSQSSYEQYF.

This clonotype was seen many times. This sequence joins TRBV19 and TRBJ2-3, with D possibly matching TRBD2 (5 bases). Germline V gene sequence: CDR1 LNHDA, CDR2 SQIVND (reference sequence). Trimming cost V 6 bases and J 2 bases, with 18 bases left between them. The CDR3 length is 16 residues. In DNA, the CDR3 is TGTGCCAGTAGGAAAAGAGGGCAGGAAACCACAGATACGCAGTATTTT. This sequence encodes CASRKRGQETTDTQYF.

V usage is TRBV28 and J usage is TRBJ2-4; 7 nucleotides agree with TRBD1. Germline lookup yields CDR1 MDHEN and CDR2 SYDVKM. V was clipped by 0 bases and J by 4 bases; unmatched bases: 3. CDR3 size: 15 residues. In nucleotides, the CDR3 is TGTGCCAGCAGTTTATGGGAGACAGGGAAAAACATTCAGTACTTC. This gives the protein CASSLWETGKNIQYF. The complete variable domain, with remaining parts taken from reference TRBV28 and TRBJ2-4, reads DVKVTQSSRYLVKRTGEKVFLECVQDMDHENMFWYRQDPGLGLRLIYFSYDVKMKEKGDIPEGYSVSREKKERFSLILESASTNQTSMYLCASSLWETGKNIQYFGAGTRLSVL.

This clonotype was recorded at least ten times. V usage is TRBV7-2 and J usage is TRBJ1-1; D is uncertain. With 5 bases removed from V and 0 bases from J, the gap between germline ends came to 13 bases. Germline-derived CDR1 and CDR2 are SGHTA and FQGNSA. The CDR3 runs 15 residues. CDR3 in DNA: TGTGCCAGCAGCCACGACGGTTCCATGAACACTGAAGCTTTCTTT. Its translation: CASSHDGSMNTEAFF.

This clonotype came up a few times. The chain carries TRBV7-9 and TRBJ2-1; D ambiguous. Germline V gives CDR1 SEHNR, CDR2 FQNEAQ (reference sequence). Trimming took 1 base from V and 6 from J, leaving 7 bases between them. The CDR3 is made up of 13 amino acids. The CDR3 DNA reads TGTGCCAGCAGCTTAGTAGGATTCAATGAGCAGTTCTTC. Translated, it gives CASSLVGFNEQFF.

This clonotype has at least ten counts. CDR3 amino acids: CASSLLVRGQGDDIQYF. The DNA of the CDR3 is TGTGCCAGCAGCTTATTAGTCCGGGGACAGGGGGATGACATTCAGTACTTC. J is TRBJ2-4 and V is TRBV11-2, with 11 bases lining up with TRBD1. The CDR3 consists of 17 residues. The V gene's germline CDR1 is SGHAT and CDR2 FQNNGV. V lost 2 bases, J lost 8 bases, and 11 bases stayed unmatched.

The sample holds many counts of this clonotype. J is TRBJ2-3 and V is TRBV7-2; 8 nucleotides line up with TRBD2. Germline CDR1 is SGHTA and CDR2 is FQGNSA. The CDR3 is 15 residues long. J was trimmed by 1 base and V by 4 bases; bases with no gene match: 4. CDR3: CASSYGGVGTDTQYF. The CDR3 nucleotides read TGTGCCAGCAGCTACGGGGGGGTAGGCACAGATACGCAGTATTTT.

The rearrangement joins TRBV5-5 to TRBJ1-1; the D gene is possibly TRBD1 (6 bases). Germline V lookup: CDR1 SGHKS, CDR2 YYEKEE (reference sequence). The V end was cut by 5 bases, the J end by 2 bases, with 16 bases between. CDR3 size: 15 residues. The CDR3 DNA reads TGTGCCAGCAGACTTTCGACAGGAGTCAACACTGAAGCTTTCTTT. Its protein product is CASRLSTGVNTEAFF. Together with reference TRBV5-5 and TRBJ1-1, the CDR3 gives the full variable domain: DAGVTQSPTHLIKTRGQQVTLRCSPISGHKSVSWYQQVLGQGPQFIFQYYEKEERGRGNFPDRFSARQFPNYSSELNVNALLLGDSALYLCASRLSTGVNTEAFFGQGTRLTVV.

This clonotype was recorded at least ten times. The chain combines TRBV6-5 with TRBJ2-1; no clear D. The V gene's germline CDR1 is MNHEY and CDR2 SVGAGI. V was cut by 0 bases and J by 8 bases, with 17 bases left in between. The CDR3 loop spans 16 amino acids. CDR3 sequence reads: CASSYSLSTSVDEQFF. The DNA for the CDR3 is TGTGCCAGCAGTTACTCGCTAAGCACCAGTGTTGATGAGCAGTTCTTC.